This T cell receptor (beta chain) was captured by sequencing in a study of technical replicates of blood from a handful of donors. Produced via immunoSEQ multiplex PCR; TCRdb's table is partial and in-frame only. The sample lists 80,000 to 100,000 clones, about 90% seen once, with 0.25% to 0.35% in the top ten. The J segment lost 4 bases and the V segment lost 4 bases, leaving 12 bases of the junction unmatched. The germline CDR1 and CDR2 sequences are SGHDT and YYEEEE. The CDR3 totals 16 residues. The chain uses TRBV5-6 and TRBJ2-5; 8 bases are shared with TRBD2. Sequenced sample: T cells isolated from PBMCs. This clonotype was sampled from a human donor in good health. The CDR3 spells CASSPNTGTRGETQYF. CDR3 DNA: TGTGCCAGCAGCCCAAATACCGGGACTAGAGGAGAGACCCAGTACTTC.